This record concerns one T cell receptor beta chain sequence. What it binds is not known. The data stem from a study of cytomegalovirus exposure and HLA in healthy donors. General observations from the study: Only CMV serostatus was available as immune exposure information.

Amplification used 60 Vbeta primers and 13 Jbeta primers. Only in-frame clones appear in the TCRdb table, and some are missing; sequencing was by immunoSEQ multiplex PCR. The data show around 99,000 clones, with 69% seen just once and about 5% held by the top ten. The CDR3 is 14 amino acids. Unmatched junction bases numbered 5, after V lost 6 bases and J lost 1 base. The germline V gene has CDR1 MGHDK and CDR2 SYGVNS. The study sampled nominally healthy donors, though unrecorded immune exposures were likely. This sequence originates from a woman in her 70s in good health and CMV-seropositive. The sample taken for sequencing was PBMCs. V usage is TRBV25-1 and J usage is TRBJ2-5; 7 bases line up with TRBD1. The CDR3 DNA reads as TGTGCCAGCAGCCCTGGACAGGTCCAAGAGACCCAGTACTTC. As protein: CASSPGQVQETQYF.